A single sample gave rise to the 5 T cell receptor beta chains below, sequenced in a study of blood T cell repertoires in COVID-19. The repertoire was sequenced with immunoSEQ multiplex PCR; TCRdb's copy has only in-frame clones and lacks some. The sample yields about 64,000 clones, about nine tenths seen once. Input material: peripheral blood. Receptors were obtained from a man aged 50-59 years with active COVID-19.

The gene calls are TRBV18 and TRBJ2-5; 9 bases align to TRBD2. The CDR3 covers 17 residues. Germline CDR1 reads KGHSH; CDR2 reads LQKENI. V was pared by 0 bases and J by 1 base, with 6 bases of the junction left unmatched. The CDR3 DNA reads as TGTGCCAGCTCACCACCGTTATCTAGCGGGGTCCAAGAGACCCAGTACTTC. Translating it yields CASSPPLSSGVQETQYF.

The genes are TRBV9 and TRBJ2-1; D gene ambiguous. V gave up 0 bases and J gave up 2 bases, with 9 bases separating them. CDR3 length equals 15 residues. The germline V gene encodes CDR1 SGDLS and CDR2 YYNGEE. The DNA of the CDR3 is TGTGCCAGCAGCGTAGCAGGAACCCCCTACAATGAGCAGTTCTTC. It encodes CASSVAGTPYNEQFF.

The chain carries TRBV19 and TRBJ2-3; 10 nucleotides align to TRBD1. Germline values: CDR1 LNHDA, CDR2 SQIVND (reference sequence). The CDR3 contains 17 residues. J gave up 4 bases and V 0 bases, and 7 bases lay outside the gene matches. The CDR3 region has the DNA TGTGCCAGTAGTATAGAACCGGGACAGGGGTCAGCAGATACGCAGTATTTT. Translating gives CASSIEPGQGSADTQYF.

The V gene is TRBV6-1, the J gene TRBJ2-2; a possible D gene is TRBD1 (5 bases). Germline V CDR1 and CDR2: MNHNS, SASEGT. This CDR3 is 13 amino acids long. Trimming stripped 6 bases from V and 6 bases from J, with 11 bases between. CDR3 bases: TGTGCCAGCAGCCACAAAGGGGCCGGGGAGCTGTTTTTT. Its protein product is CASSHKGAGELFF.

This clone was detected only once. This rearrangement joins TRBV7-3 to TRBJ2-1; possibly TRBD1 for D (6 bases). V lost 5 bases to trimming and J lost 8 bases, with 16 bases between them. Germline CDR1 SGHTA, CDR2 FQGTGA. This CDR3 region has 14 residues. CDR3 sequence: CASSIIQGSHEQFF. As DNA, the CDR3 is TGTGCCAGCAGCATAATACAGGGATCTCATGAGCAGTTCTTC.